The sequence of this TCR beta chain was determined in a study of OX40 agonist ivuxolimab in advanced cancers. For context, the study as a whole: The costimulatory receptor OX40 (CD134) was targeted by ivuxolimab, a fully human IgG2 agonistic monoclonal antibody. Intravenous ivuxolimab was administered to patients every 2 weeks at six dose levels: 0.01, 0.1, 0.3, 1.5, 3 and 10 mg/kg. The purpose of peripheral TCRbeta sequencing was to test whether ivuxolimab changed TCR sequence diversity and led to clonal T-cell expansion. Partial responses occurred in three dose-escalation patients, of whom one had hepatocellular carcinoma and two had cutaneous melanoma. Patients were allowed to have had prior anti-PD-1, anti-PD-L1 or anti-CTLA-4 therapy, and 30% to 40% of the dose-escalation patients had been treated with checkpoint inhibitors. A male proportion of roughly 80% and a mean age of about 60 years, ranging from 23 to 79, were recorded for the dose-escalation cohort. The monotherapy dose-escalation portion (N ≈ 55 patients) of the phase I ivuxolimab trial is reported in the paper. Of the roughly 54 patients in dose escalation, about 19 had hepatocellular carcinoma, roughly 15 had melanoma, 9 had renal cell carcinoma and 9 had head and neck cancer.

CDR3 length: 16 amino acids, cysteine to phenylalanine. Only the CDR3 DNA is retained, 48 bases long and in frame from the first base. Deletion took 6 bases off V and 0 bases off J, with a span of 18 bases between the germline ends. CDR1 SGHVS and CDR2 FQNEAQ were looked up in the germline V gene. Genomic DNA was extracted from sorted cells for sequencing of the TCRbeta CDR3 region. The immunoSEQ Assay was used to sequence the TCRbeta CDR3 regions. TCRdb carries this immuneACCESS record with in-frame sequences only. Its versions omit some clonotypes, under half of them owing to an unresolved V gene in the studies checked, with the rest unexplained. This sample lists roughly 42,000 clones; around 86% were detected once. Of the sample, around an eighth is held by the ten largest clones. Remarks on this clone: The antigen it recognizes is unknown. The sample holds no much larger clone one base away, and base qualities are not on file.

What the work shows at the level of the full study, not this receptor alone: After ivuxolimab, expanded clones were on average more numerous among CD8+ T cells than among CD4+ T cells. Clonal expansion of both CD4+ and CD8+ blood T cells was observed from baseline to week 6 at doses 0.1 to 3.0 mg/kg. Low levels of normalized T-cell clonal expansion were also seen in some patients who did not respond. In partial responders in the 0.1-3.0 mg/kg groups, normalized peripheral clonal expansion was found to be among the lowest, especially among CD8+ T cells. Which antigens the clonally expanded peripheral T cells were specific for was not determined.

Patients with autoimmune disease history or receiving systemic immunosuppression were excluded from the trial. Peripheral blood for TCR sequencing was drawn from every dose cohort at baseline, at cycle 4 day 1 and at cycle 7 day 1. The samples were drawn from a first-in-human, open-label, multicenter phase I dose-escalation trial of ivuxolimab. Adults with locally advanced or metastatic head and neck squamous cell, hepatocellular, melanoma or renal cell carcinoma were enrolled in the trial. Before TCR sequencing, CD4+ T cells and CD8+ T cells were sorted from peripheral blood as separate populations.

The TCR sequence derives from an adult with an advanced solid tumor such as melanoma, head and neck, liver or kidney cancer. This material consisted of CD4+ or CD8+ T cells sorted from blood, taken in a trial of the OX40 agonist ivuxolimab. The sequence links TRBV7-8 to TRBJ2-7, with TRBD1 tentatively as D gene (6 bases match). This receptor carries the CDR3 CASSWGPGASSYEQYF. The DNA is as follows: TGTGCCAGCAGTTGGGGGCCTGGGGCCAGCTCCTACGAGCAGTACTTC.